A selection of T cell receptor beta chains follows, all from one sample in a study of blood T cells in healthy people across ages. TCRdb re-called the 5' RACE reads with MiXCR, one entry per CDR3 protein. The sample consists of under 1,000,000 distinct CDR3 sequences, under 40% of them appearing once. The sequenced sample was blood. These receptors originate from a man between 18 and 35 years old in good health. The CDR3 runs from the conserved cysteine through the conserved F or W. A D gene is named only where the DNA matches it firmly. Clone size is not always given. Where it is, it says once, few, many or a class for expanded clones.

clone size	D gene	V gene	J gene	CDR3 protein	CDR3 DNA
.	.	TRBV7-8	TRBJ2-1	CASTLAPGNEQFF	TGTGCCAGCACCCTGGCCCCTGGAAATGAGCAGTTCTTC
many	TRBD2	TRBV10-3	TRBJ2-5	CAIRSASGGQETQYF	TGTGCCATCAGAAGCGCTAGCGGGGGTCAAGAGACCCAGTACTTC
.	TRBD1	TRBV5-1	TRBJ2-5	CASSFSLTGGSGGAQYF	TGCGCCAGCAGCTTCAGCCTTACAGGGGGATCTGGAGGGGCCCAGTACTTC
.	.	TRBV9	TRBJ1-1	CASTPFIAFF	TGTGCCAGCACTCCTTTTATCGCTTTCTTT
.	TRBD1	TRBV6-5	TRBJ2-5	CASSRGGQGGNEQYF	TGTGCCAGCAGTAGAGGAGGACAGGGGGGCAATGAGCAGTACTTC
.	.	TRBV11-2	TRBJ2-2	CASSPGLGYTGELFF	TGTGCCAGCAGCCCGGGATTAGGATACACCGGGGAGCTGTTTTTT
few	.	TRBV24-1	TRBJ2-3	CATSDPTTEGSTDTQYF	TGTGCCACCAGTGACCCCACGACAGAGGGTAGCACAGATACGCAGTATTTT
.	TRBD1	TRBV5-1	TRBJ1-5	CASSLEGGANQPQHF	TGCGCCAGCAGCTTGGAAGGGGGCGCGAACCAGCCCCAGCATTTT
.	.	TRBV2	TRBJ2-2	CASRGGSNTGELFF	TGTGCCAGCAGGGGAGGCTCGAACACCGGGGAGCTGTTTTTT
few	.	TRBV7-2	TRBJ1-6	CASSTRPVYNSPLHF	TGTGCCAGCAGCACCCGACCGGTTTATAATTCACCCCTCCACTTT
few	TRBD1	TRBV18	TRBJ1-1	CASSRGTGNTEAFF	TGTGCCAGCTCAAGGGGGACAGGGAACACTGAAGCTTTCTTT
few	TRBD2	TRBV20-1	TRBJ2-3	CSARGGTSGGKDTQYF	TGCAGTGCTAGGGGGGGGACTAGCGGGGGGAAGGATACGCAGTATTTT
many	.	TRBV12-3/TRBV12-4	TRBJ1-2	CASSQWGTYGYTF	TGTGCCAGCAGTCAGTGGGGGACATATGGCTACACCTTC
few	.	TRBV20-1	TRBJ2-3	CSATRPSSTDTQYF	TGCAGTGCTACCCGTCCCTCTAGCACAGATACGCAGTATTTT
.	.	TRBV7-2	TRBJ2-3	CASSVVSSGTDTQYF	TGTGCCAGCAGCGTCGTGTCTAGCGGCACAGATACGCAGTATTTT
many	.	TRBV29-1	TRBJ1-2	CSVAATNYGYTF	TGCAGCGTTGCCGCCACAAACTATGGCTACACCTTC
.	TRBD2	TRBV7-9	TRBJ2-5	CASSSQAGVETQYF	TGTGCCAGCAGCTCGCAAGCGGGAGTGGAGACCCAGTACTTC
.	.	TRBV29-1	TRBJ1-2	CSVGLRGYTF	TGCAGCGTCGGGCTTCGGGGCTACACCTTC
.	.	TRBV5-5	TRBJ1-3	CASSLADSSGNTIYF	TGTGCCAGCAGCTTGGCCGACAGCTCTGGAAACACCATATATTTT
.	TRBD1	TRBV19	TRBJ2-1	CASDPGQGSNEQFF	TGTGCCAGCGACCCGGGACAGGGGAGCAATGAGCAGTTCTTC
few	.	TRBV4-3	TRBJ1-4	CASSQDLIDLPPDNEKLFF	TGCGCCAGCAGCCAAGATCTTATAGATTTACCCCCGGATAATGAAAAACTGTTTTTT
few	TRBD1	TRBV7-2	TRBJ2-1	CASSLVSGGGIYEQFF	TGTGCCAGCAGCTTAGTATCAGGGGGCGGTATTTATGAGCAGTTCTTC
few	.	TRBV7-9	TRBJ2-1	CASSSWAGFSYNEQFF	TGTGCCAGCAGCTCCTGGGCAGGGTTCTCCTACAATGAGCAGTTCTTC
many	TRBD1	TRBV7-2	TRBJ1-2	CASSRTTGGINYGYTF	TGTGCCAGCAGTCGAACCACAGGGGGGATTAACTATGGCTACACCTTC
.	.	TRBV4-3	TRBJ1-5	CASSQDRGRAFGNQPQHF	TGCGCCAGCAGCCAAGATCGCGGCAGGGCTTTTGGCAATCAGCCCCAGCATTTT
many	TRBD1	TRBV12-3/TRBV12-4	TRBJ1-2	CASSPSRDRGYYGYTF	TGTGCCAGCAGTCCTAGCCGGGACAGGGGGTACTATGGCTACACCTTC
.	TRBD2	TRBV5-5	TRBJ2-1	CASASNRERGWNEQFF	TGTGCCAGCGCCTCGAACAGGGAGCGGGGGTGGAATGAGCAGTTCTTC
.	.	TRBV4-3	TRBJ2-1	CASSQEGTALGGEQFF	TGCGCCAGCAGCCAAGAAGGGACAGCGCTCGGGGGTGAGCAGTTCTTC
.	.	TRBV5-1	TRBJ1-5	CASSPSGGSLHF	TGCGCCAGCAGCCCGTCCGGAGGGAGTCTGCATTTT
.	.	TRBV12-3/TRBV12-4	TRBJ1-2	CASSWEEGGGYTF	TGTGCCAGCAGTTGGGAAGAGGGTGGGGGCTACACCTTC
many	.	TRBV12-3/TRBV12-4	TRBJ2-3	CASTEADTQYF	TGTGCCAGCACAGAAGCAGATACGCAGTATTTT
.	.	TRBV5-1	TRBJ1-2	CASNTLPPTASYGYTF	TGCGCCAGCAATACTTTGCCCCCGACAGCCTCCTATGGCTACACCTTC
few	.	TRBV13	TRBJ2-7	CASTRAQGTTSYEQYF	TGTGCCAGCACCAGAGCCCAGGGGACGACCTCCTACGAGCAGTACTTC
.	.	TRBV4-1	TRBJ1-4	CASSLPRRHTNEKLFF	TGCGCCAGCAGCCTACCTCGACGACATACTAATGAAAAACTGTTTTTT
.	TRBD1	TRBV6-6	TRBJ2-1	CATLQGSSYNEQFF	TGTGCCACCCTACAGGGGTCCTCCTACAATGAGCAGTTCTTC
.	TRBD1	TRBV28	TRBJ1-1	CASSSLLPDRGSVEAFF	TGTGCCAGCAGCTCGTTACTCCCGGACAGGGGATCCGTTGAAGCTTTCTTT
.	TRBD1	TRBV12-5	TRBJ2-1	CASGLVNRGQINEQFF	TGTGCTAGTGGTTTGGTAAACAGGGGGCAGATCAATGAGCAGTTCTTC
many	.	TRBV12-3/TRBV12-4	TRBJ1-2	CAIQTPGPTYGYTF	TGTGCCATCCAAACTCCGGGACCTACCTATGGCTACACCTTC
few	TRBD1	TRBV20-1	TRBJ2-1	CSAREGNRGDEQFF	TGCAGTGCTAGAGAGGGTAACAGGGGCGATGAGCAGTTCTTC
.	TRBD2	TRBV10-3	TRBJ2-7	CAISTGLAVAYEQYF	TGTGCCATCAGTACCGGACTAGCGGTAGCCTACGAGCAGTACTTC
many	.	TRBV10-3	TRBJ1-4	CAISEQGPTTELFF	TGTGCCATCAGTGAGCAGGGGCCGACGACTGAACTGTTTTTT
.	TRBD1	TRBV29-1	TRBJ2-3	CSGSRGTGTDTQYF	TGCAGCGGATCGAGGGGGACAGGGACAGATACGCAGTATTTT
.	.	TRBV10-3	TRBJ1-1	CASQNTGQNTEAFF	TGTGCCAGCCAGAATACGGGCCAAAACACTGAAGCTTTCTTT
.	.	TRBV2	TRBJ2-1	CASRSGVSRYNEQVF	TGTGCCAGCAGGTCAGGGGTTTCCCGTTACAATGAGCAGGTCTTC
.	.	TRBV5-1	TRBJ2-1	CASSPTAAVSYNEQFF	TGCGCCAGCAGCCCCACCGCAGCGGTCTCCTACAATGAGCAGTTCTTC
few	.	TRBV5-6	TRBJ1-4	CASSVGRGNEKLFF	TGTGCCAGCTCAGTCGGCAGGGGTAATGAAAAACTGTTTTTT